This record looks at one T cell receptor (beta chain) sequence and its context. Its antigen remains unknown. This entry comes from a study of T cells in Graves' hyperthyroidism and ophthalmopathy. Study findings and constraints: Ophthalmopathy could be told apart from stable hyperthyroidism with a 13 V-J model.

TCR beta CDR3 sequences were amplified from RNA transcripts. TCR CDR3 underwent first-round RT-PCR with the HTBI primer set. TCRdb re-called the multiplex PCR reads with MiXCR, one entry per CDR3 protein. In the table there are over 550,000 distinct CDR3 sequences, over 15% of which are singletons. Germline values: CDR1 SEHNR, CDR2 FQNEAQ (reference sequence). This CDR3 comprises 13 residues. The V gene end was trimmed by 8 bases and the J gene end by 0 bases; junction bases not matched to a gene: 4. Sequencing used blood. The TCR originated in a young woman with Graves' hyperthyroidism. V usage is TRBV7-9 and J usage is TRBJ2-7; TRBD1 matches 7 bases. In nucleotides, the CDR3 is TGTGCCAGCGGGACAGCGAGCTCCTACGAGCAGTACTTC. Translation: CASGTASSYEQYF.